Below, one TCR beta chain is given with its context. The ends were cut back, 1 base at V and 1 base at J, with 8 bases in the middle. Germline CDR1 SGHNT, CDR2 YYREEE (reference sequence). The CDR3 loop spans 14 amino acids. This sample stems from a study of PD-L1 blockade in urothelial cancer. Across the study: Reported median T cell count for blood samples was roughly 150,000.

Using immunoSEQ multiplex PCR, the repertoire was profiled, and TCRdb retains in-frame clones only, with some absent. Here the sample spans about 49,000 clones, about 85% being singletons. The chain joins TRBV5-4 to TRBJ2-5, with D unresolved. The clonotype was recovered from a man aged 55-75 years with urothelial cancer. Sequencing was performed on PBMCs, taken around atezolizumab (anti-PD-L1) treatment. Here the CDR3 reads CASSLKAAQETQYF. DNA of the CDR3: TGTGCCAGCAGCTTGAAGGCGGCCCAAGAGACCCAGTACTTC.